This passage covers 20 T cell receptor beta chains from one sample sequenced in a study of shared clonotypes between healthy human individuals. The table came from immunoSEQ multiplex PCR; TCRdb's copy has only in-frame clones and leaves some out. There are around 1.5 million clones in the sample; approximately 98% occur only once, and roughly 0.4% lies in the top ten. Sequenced input: naive CD4+ T cells sorted from blood. Subset of the sample: CD45RA+ positively selected. The source is a man aged 25-45 years in good health.

This clone was counted once. This rearrangement joins TRBV7-2 to TRBJ2-3; 7 bases match TRBD2. The CDR3 has 15 residues. Germline lookup yields CDR1 SGHTA and CDR2 FQGNSA. The ends lost 5 bases at V and 6 bases at J; junction bases unmatched: 11. For the CDR3, the DNA is TGTGCCAGCAGCAAAACCAGCGGGACTGTGGATACGCAGTATTTT. This gives the protein CASSKTSGTVDTQYF.

The chain employs TRBV11-2 and TRBJ1-2; TRBD1 is a possible D gene (6 bases). Germline V gives CDR1 SGHAT, CDR2 FQNNGV. V was trimmed by 5 bases and J by 3 bases, leaving 16 bases between them. This CDR3 is 15 amino acids long. As DNA, the CDR3 is TGTGCCAGCAGCGTCGCAAGGGGGGGTTACTATGGCTACACCTTC. Translated, it gives CASSVARGGYYGYTF.

The rearrangement uses TRBV11-3 and TRBJ2-2; 8 bases map to TRBD1. The CDR3 totals 16 residues. Per the germline V gene, CDR1 is SGHNT and CDR2 is YENEEA. After removal of 5 bases from V and 2 bases from J, the junction contained 7 bases not matched to a gene. CDR3 loop: CASSPPGGLNTGELFF. For the CDR3, the DNA is TGTGCCAGCAGCCCCCCAGGGGGCCTCAACACCGGGGAGCTGTTTTTT.

The chain is built from TRBV5-1 and TRBJ2-2; D remains ambiguous. Germline assignment: CDR1 SGHRS and CDR2 YFSETQ. V was trimmed by 2 bases and J by 0 bases, leaving 20 bases between them. The length of the CDR3 is 19 residues. CDR3 amino acids: CASSLDNRVPNSNTGELFF. CDR3 DNA sequence: TGCGCCAGCAGCTTAGATAACCGGGTCCCAAACTCGAACACCGGGGAGCTGTTTTTT.

The count of this clone is one. This chain links TRBV27 with TRBJ2-5, with 7 bases fitting TRBD2. This CDR3 has 15 residues. The germline V gene has CDR1 MNHEY and CDR2 SMNVEV (reference sequence). V lost 0 bases, J lost 5 bases, and 6 bases stayed unmatched. DNA for the CDR3: TGTGCCAGCAGTTTATCGGGGGGGGATCGGGAGACCCAGTACTTC. Translated: CASSLSGGDRETQYF.

Concerning this clone: An end of the junction differs from the germline gene, which may be a read error. This chain uses TRBV7-9 with TRBJ1-4; D is undetermined. Germline V gives CDR1 SEHNR, CDR2 FQNEAQ (reference sequence). CDR3 length equals 11 residues. The CDR3 protein is CASSLGEGPIF. The CDR3, as DNA: TGTGCCAGCAGCTTAGGTGAAGGACCTATTTTT.

Worth noting for this clone: Other DNA sequences in the same sample also yield this CDR3. This chain uses TRBV18 with TRBJ2-2, with D possibly being TRBD2 (5 bases). Trimming took 2 bases from V and 4 from J, leaving 5 bases between them. Germline V CDR1 and CDR2: KGHSH, LQKENI. The CDR3 length is 13 residues. CDR3 sequence: CASSPGSTGELFF. DNA for the CDR3: TGTGCCAGCTCACCAGGGAGCACCGGGGAGCTGTTTTTT.

The chain employs TRBV4-2 and TRBJ2-1, with no clear D. The CDR3 is made up of 15 amino acids. Germline V lookup: CDR1 LGHNA, CDR2 YNFKEQ. Trimming removed 0 bases at V and 4 bases at J, with 10 bases between. The CDR3, as DNA: TGTGCCAGCAGCCAAGAGGCGAAACGGTACAATGAGCAGTTCTTC. Translated, it gives CASSQEAKRYNEQFF.

The CDR3 sequence is CASSLRRTEGTNEKLFF. CDR3 in DNA: TGCGCCAGCAGCTTGCGGCGGACCGAAGGCACTAATGAAAAACTGTTTTTT. The chain recombines TRBV5-1 with TRBJ1-4; D unresolved. The CDR3 sequence is 17 residues long. Germline CDR1 reads SGHRS; CDR2 reads YFSETQ. Between the trimmed V and J ends, which lost 1 base and 2 bases, there was a span of 15 bases.

This chain connects TRBV5-1 to TRBJ2-3; TRBD2 aligns across 13 bases. This CDR3 region has 18 residues. Per the germline V gene, CDR1 is SGHRS and CDR2 is YFSETQ. The V and J ends lost 4 bases and 0 bases, in that order; junction bases with no gene match: 8. The CDR3 bases are TGCGCCAGCAGCCGTCCCGGGACTAGCGGGATTAGCACAGATACGCAGTATTTT. Protein product: CASSRPGTSGISTDTQYF.

The chain carries TRBV28 and TRBJ2-1, with 7 bases fitting TRBD2. The CDR3 spans 18 residues. V lost 2 bases to trimming and J lost 7 bases; unmatched junction nucleotides: 17. Germline V lookup: CDR1 MDHEN, CDR2 SYDVKM. CDR3 in DNA: TGTGCCAGCAGTTTAGGGCGTTGGGGGGAGGGAGCTAAGAATGAGCAGTTCTTC. Protein product: CASSLGRWGEGAKNEQFF.

The chain uses TRBV27 and TRBJ2-7; D gene ambiguous. This CDR3 spans 14 amino acids. The V gene's germline CDR1 is MNHEY and CDR2 SMNVEV (reference sequence). Trimming removed 1 base from V and 0 bases from J, with 7 bases in between. The CDR3 is CASSLWRSSYEQYF. The DNA for the CDR3 is TGTGCCAGCAGTTTATGGCGTAGCTCCTACGAGCAGTACTTC.

The V call is TRBV9, the J call TRBJ2-1; D gene unclear. Germline assignment: CDR1 SGDLS and CDR2 YYNGEE. Trimming shortened V by 4 bases and J by 2 bases, and 7 bases separated the two germline ends. The CDR3 runs 13 residues. The CDR3 here is CASSPTAYNEQFF. The CDR3 region has the DNA TGTGCCAGCAGCCCGACCGCCTACAATGAGCAGTTCTTC. Using reference TRBV9 and TRBJ2-1 for the parts outside the CDR3, the full variable domain is DSGVTQTPKHLITATGQRVTLRCSPRSGDLSVYWYQQSLDQGLQFLIQYYNGEERAKGNILERFSAQQFPDLHSELNLSSLELGDSALYFCASSPTAYNEQFFGPGTRLTVL.

This chain connects TRBV10-1 to TRBJ2-7; 7 nucleotides match TRBD2. Losses at the gene ends were 2 bases for V and 3 bases for J; bases not matched to a gene: 13. Looked up from germline, CDR1 is WNHNN and CDR2 is SYGVQD (reference sequence). The CDR3 spans 17 residues. CDR3 in DNA: TGCGCCAGCAGTGAGAGAGAGAAAAGCGGGACCCTCTACGAGCAGTACTTC. Its protein is CASSEREKSGTLYEQYF.

This rearrangement joins TRBV9 to TRBJ2-6, with D hard to call. The CDR3 has 12 residues. Trimming took off 7 bases at V and 6 bases at J, with 8 bases between the two ends. Germline CDR1 and CDR2: SGDLS and YYNGEE. The CDR3 reads CASSPPANVLTF. DNA of the CDR3: TGTGCCAGCTCCCCCCCGGCCAACGTCCTGACTTTC. Full variable domain (missing parts from reference TRBV9 and TRBJ2-6): DSGVTQTPKHLITATGQRVTLRCSPRSGDLSVYWYQQSLDQGLQFLIQYYNGEERAKGNILERFSAQQFPDLHSELNLSSLELGDSALYFCASSPPANVLTFGAGSRLTVL.

About this clone itself: Distinct nucleotide sequences in the sample also encode this CDR3. This chain uses TRBV19 with TRBJ2-7, with D maybe TRBD1 (5 bases). Trimming left V 6 bases short and J 3 bases short, with 6 bases between. The CDR3 consists of 11 residues. The germline V gene has CDR1 LNHDA and CDR2 SQIVND (reference sequence). The CDR3 region has the DNA TGTGCCAGTAGCCAGGGCTACGAGCAGTACTTC. Its protein is CASSQGYEQYF.

This chain connects TRBV7-3 to TRBJ2-7, with TRBD1 matching 10 bases. CDR1 is SGHTA and CDR2 is FQGTGA in the germline V gene. V shed 4 bases, J shed 7 bases, and the junction held 7 bases outside the gene matches. The CDR3 sequence is 14 residues long. CDR3 bases: TGTGCCAGCAGCTCGGGGACAGGGGCTGGGGAGCAGTACTTC. Encoded protein: CASSSGTGAGEQYF.

The chain couples TRBV4-3 to TRBJ2-1; 9 nucleotides line up with TRBD1. Trimming at V came to 0 bases and at J to 2 bases, leaving 2 bases not matched to a gene. Germline values: CDR1 LGHNA, CDR2 YSLEER. The CDR3 sequence is 16 residues long. Here the CDR3 DNA reads TGCGCCAGCAGCCAAGAGGGACAGGGAACCTACAATGAGCAGTTCTTC. The encoded protein is CASSQEGQGTYNEQFF.

This chain connects TRBV7-9 to TRBJ1-2; D gene ambiguous. The CDR3 loop spans 14 amino acids. The V end lost 4 bases, the J end lost 2 bases, and 11 bases lay between the germline ends. CDR1 and CDR2 from the germline V gene are SEHNR and FQNEAQ (reference sequence). This chain's CDR3 is CASSSISRNYGYTF. Written as DNA, the CDR3 is TGTGCCAGCAGCTCGATTAGCAGGAACTATGGCTACACCTTC.

The rearrangement joins TRBV9 to TRBJ2-2; perhaps TRBD2 as D (5 bases). Trimming shortened V by 0 bases and J by 0 bases, and 12 bases separated the two germline ends. Germline V gene data show CDR1 as SGDLS and CDR2 as YYNGEE. This CDR3 has 17 residues. CDR3 bases: TGTGCCAGCAGCGTAGTTGGCGGGTACGCGAACACCGGGGAGCTGTTTTTT. This codes for CASSVVGGYANTGELFF.